This entry is about one T cell receptor beta chain. Its antigen remains unidentified. Primers: 60 Vbeta forward and 13 Jbeta reverse. Assay: immunoSEQ multiplex PCR; the TCRdb copy retains only in-frame clones and omits some. The repertoire holds about 160,000 clones, with about 80% as singletons. This entry comes from a study of cytomegalovirus exposure and HLA in healthy donors. The overall study: There were fewer than 130 million unique TCR beta sequences, drawn from about 179 million T cells, in an earlier analysis. Findings and caveats of the study: Equally common other TCR beta chains were less clonally expanded than HLA-associated ones, a later analysis found.

CDR3 length equals 14 residues. Trimming cost V 4 bases and J 2 bases; bases outside gene matches: 6. In germline, CDR1 is SQVTM, CDR2 ANQGSEA. Sequenced: PBMCs. This chain connects TRBV29-1 to TRBJ2-3; 7 nucleotides match TRBD2. This receptor was obtained from a man aged 18 to 30 in good health and CMV-seropositive. The DNA of the CDR3 is TGCAGCGTTGCAGCGGGGTATAACACAGATACGCAGTATTTT. Its translation: CSVAAGYNTDTQYF.